The rows below give T cell receptor beta chains drawn from one sample of a study of T cells in Graves' hyperthyroidism and ophthalmopathy. MiXCR, run by TCRdb on the multiplex PCR reads, gives a single entry per CDR3 protein. The profile covers roughly 700,000 distinct CDR3 sequences, with approximately 40% appearing a single time and around 31% taken by the ten largest. Sequenced input: blood. Source of these receptors: a woman aged 40 to 50 with Graves' hyperthyroidism. The CDR3 runs from the conserved cysteine through the conserved F or W. The D gene is left open where the match is weak. Some rows have no size entry. The others give once, few or many, or a class for an expanded clone.

j_gene,abundance,d_gene,v_gene,CDR3aa,CDR3nt
TRBJ1-5,many,TRBD1,TRBV11-2,CASSRDRAIGPQHF,TGTGCCAGCAGCCGGGACAGGGCGATTGGGCCCCAGCATTTT
TRBJ2-7,few,TRBD2,TRBV20-1,CSAYEPTSGGSYEQYF,TGCAGTGCTTACGAACCTACTAGCGGGGGCTCCTACGAGCAGTACTTC
TRBJ1-5,.,.,TRBV28,CASSPAGVRAQHF,TGTGCCAGCAGTCCCGCGGGGGTAAGGGCCCAGCATTTT
TRBJ1-2,once,.,TRBV19,CASTNPGKSLGGYTF,TGTGCCAGTACCAACCCGGGGAAATCTTTAGGGGGCTACACCTTC
TRBJ1-2,.,.,TRBV20-1,CSTRDVGAGYTF,TGCAGTACTAGAGATGTCGGGGCTGGCTACACCTTC
TRBJ2-5,.,.,TRBV7-2,CASSPARVWETQYF,TGTGCCAGCAGCCCGGCCAGGGTCTGGGAGACCCAGTACTTC
TRBJ1-5,many,.,TRBV12-3/TRBV12-4,CASSPGPFNQPQHF,TGTGCCAGCAGTCCCGGACCGTTCAATCAGCCCCAGCATTTT
TRBJ1-1,.,.,TRBV12-3/TRBV12-4,CASSLAGGGRTEAFF,TGTGCCAGCAGTTTAGCTGGTGGGGGGAGGACTGAAGCTTTCTTT
TRBJ1-5,many,TRBD1,TRBV19,CASSRQGQPQHF,TGTGCCAGTAGTAGACAGGGGCAGCCCCAGCATTTT
TRBJ2-7,.,.,TRBV12-3/TRBV12-4,CASQKTVLFHEQYF,TGTGCCAGCCAAAAGACAGTTCTATTCCACGAGCAGTACTTC
TRBJ1-4,many,TRBD1,TRBV20-1,CSAQGAWGEKLFF,TGCAGTGCGCAGGGGGCTTGGGGTGAAAAACTGTTTTTT
TRBJ2-3,once,.,TRBV7-2,CASSLGWGAVTQYF,TGTGCCAGCAGCTTAGGGTGGGGGGCCGTTACGCAGTATTTT
TRBJ2-1,many,.,TRBV29-1,CSVEGLRLGNEQFF,TGCAGCGTTGAAGGTTTGCGGCTTGGAAATGAGCAGTTCTTC
TRBJ2-2,.,TRBD1,TRBV10-3,CASTLQGIDTGELFF,TGTGCCAGCACCCTACAGGGGATCGACACCGGGGAGCTGTTTTTT
TRBJ1-3,many,.,TRBV15,CATSRDWDTIYF,TGTGCCACCAGCAGAGATTGGGACACCATATATTTT
TRBJ2-5,.,.,TRBV6-5,CASSYVPGRHQETQYF,TGTGCCAGCAGTTATGTCCCGGGCAGACACCAAGAGACCCAGTACTTC
TRBJ1-1,.,.,TRBV29-1,CSVWDNAEAFF,TGCAGCGTTTGGGACAATGCTGAAGCTTTCTTT
TRBJ1-1,.,TRBD1,TRBV7-8,CASSLTSGQATEAFF,TGTGCCAGCAGCTTAACTTCGGGACAGGCGACTGAAGCTTTCTTT
TRBJ2-5,few,.,TRBV7-2,CASSFYHDRQETQYF,TGTGCCAGCAGCTTCTACCATGACAGACAAGAGACCCAGTACTTC
TRBJ1-2,.,TRBD1,TRBV29-1,CSAHTGGSVGYTF,TGCAGCGCCCACACAGGGGGCTCGGTTGGCTACACCTTC
TRBJ2-7,few,TRBD1,TRBV12-3/TRBV12-4,CASSPKQGATVKQYF,TGTGCCAGCAGCCCGAAACAGGGGGCTACGGTAAAGCAGTACTTC
TRBJ1-6,many,TRBD1,TRBV6-6,CASSTDLQGRNSPLHF,TGTGCCAGCAGTACCGATCTACAGGGGAGGAATTCACCCCTCCACTTT
TRBJ2-5,.,.,TRBV2,CASSANNLYQETQYF,TGTGCCAGCAGTGCCAATAATTTGTACCAAGAGACCCAGTACTTC
TRBJ2-2,.,.,TRBV19,CASLSSNTGELFF,TGTGCCAGTTTAAGCTCGAACACCGGGGAGCTGTTTTTT
TRBJ2-6,.,.,TRBV7-9,CASRQRSQFLGSGANVLTF,TGTGCCAGCAGACAAAGATCTCAGTTCTTAGGGTCTGGGGCCAACGTCCTGACTTTC
TRBJ1-5,.,TRBD1,TRBV12-3/TRBV12-4,CASSLDRDYEHF,TGTGCCAGCAGTCTCGACAGGGACTACGAGCATTTT
TRBJ1-1,.,.,TRBV29-1,CSVEDRPDRVNTEAFF,TGCAGCGTTGAAGACCGGCCCGACCGAGTGAACACTGAAGCTTTCTTT
TRBJ1-4,few,.,TRBV14,CASSPRTGFNEKLFF,TGTGCCAGCAGCCCCAGAACGGGGTTTAATGAAAAACTGTTTTTT
TRBJ1-1,many,.,TRBV19,CASSDQGKRNTEAFF,TGTGCCAGTAGTGATCAGGGAAAGAGGAACACTGAAGCTTTCTTT
TRBJ2-5,many,.,TRBV2,CASSEYKGETQYF,TGTGCCAGCAGTGAATATAAGGGGGAGACCCAGTACTTC
TRBJ1-1,many,.,TRBV10-2,CASSESTWVVGTEAFF,TGCGCCAGCAGTGAGTCGACATGGGTAGTGGGCACTGAAGCTTTCTTT
TRBJ1-2,.,.,TRBV10-3,CASINRGTTYGYTF,TGTGCCTCGATAAACCGCGGGACGACCTATGGCTACACCTTC
TRBJ2-7,.,TRBD1,TRBV10-3,CASSSLGQGGHEQYF,TGTGCCAGCAGTTCCTTAGGACAGGGGGGCCACGAGCAGTACTTC
TRBJ2-7,.,TRBD1,TRBV6-5,CASSQEDREVGEQYF,TGTGCCAGCAGTCAAGAAGACAGGGAAGTTGGCGAGCAGTACTTC
TRBJ2-7,few,.,TRBV30,CAWSRTDSYEQYF,TGTGCCTGGAGCAGGACTGACTCCTACGAGCAGTACTTC
TRBJ2-5,few,TRBD1,TRBV10-3,CAISGGTGGNQETQYF,TGTGCCATCAGTGGTGGGACAGGGGGAAACCAAGAGACCCAGTACTTC
TRBJ1-2,many,.,TRBV10-3,CAISGRAQASYGYTF,TGTGCCATCAGTGGGCGGGCTCAGGCCTCCTATGGCTACACCTTC
TRBJ1-1,.,TRBD1,TRBV6-1,CASKSHPGQGSEAFF,TGTGCCAGCAAAAGCCATCCGGGACAGGGCTCTGAAGCTTTCTTT
TRBJ2-6,.,TRBD1,TRBV10-3,CAISRDRGNTEAF,TGTGCCATCAGCCGGGACAGGGGGAACACTGAAGCTTTC
TRBJ1-5,many,.,TRBV20-1,CSARVDWYQPQHF,TGCAGTGCTAGGGTCGACTGGTATCAGCCCCAGCATTTT
TRBJ1-2,many,.,TRBV10-3,CAISVDRRYGYTF,TGTGCCATCAGTGTCGACAGACGATATGGCTACACCTTC
TRBJ2-7,.,.,TRBV9,CASSVGGLSYEQYF,TGTGCCAGCAGCGTTGGGGGGCTATCCTACGAGCAGTACTTC
TRBJ1-4,.,.,TRBV7-9,CASSLGPPSSNEKLFF,TGTGCCAGCAGCTTAGGTCCTCCCTCCTCAAATGAAAAACTGTTTTTT
TRBJ2-6,few,.,TRBV2,CASSTTGVSGANVLTF,TGTGCCAGCAGTACCACAGGAGTGTCTGGGGCCAACGTCCTGACTTTC
TRBJ1-5,.,.,TRBV15,CATSRNTGNQPQHF,TGTGCCACCAGTAGAAACACGGGCAATCAGCCCCAGCATTTT
TRBJ2-2,.,.,TRBV10-3,CAARANTGELFF,TGTGCCGCCCGTGCGAACACCGGGGAGCTGTTTTTT
TRBJ2-5,many,.,TRBV7-9,CASSSTVEETQYF,TGTGCCAGCAGCTCGACAGTGGAAGAGACCCAGTACTTC
TRBJ2-7,few,.,TRBV12-3/TRBV12-4,CASSSVPGRPSYEQYF,TGTGCCAGCAGCTCCGTTCCGGGCCGTCCCTCCTACGAGCAGTACTTC
TRBJ1-2,.,.,TRBV2,CASSPGAGGYAF,TGTGCCAGCAGTCCTGGGGCTGGAGGCTACGCCTTC
TRBJ2-7,.,TRBD2,TRBV2,CASSAASGRAGEQYF,TGTGCCAGCAGTGCTGCTAGCGGGAGGGCCGGCGAGCAGTACTTC
TRBJ1-1,.,TRBD1,TRBV29-1,CSRDSVNTEAFF,TGCAGTCGGGACAGTGTGAACACTGAAGCTTTCTTT
TRBJ2-7,.,TRBD1,TRBV2,CASTPGQGWYEQYF,TGTGCCAGCACGCCGGGACAGGGATGGTACGAGCAGTACTTC
TRBJ1-5,few,.,TRBV6-2/TRBV6-3,CASSLWRAQPQHF,TGTGCCAGCAGTCTCTGGAGGGCTCAGCCCCAGCATTTT
TRBJ2-5,many,TRBD2,TRBV7-8,CASSLRAGGRLETQYF,TGTGCCAGCAGCTTAAGGGCGGGGGGGAGGTTGGAGACCCAGTACTTC
TRBJ2-3,.,.,TRBV7-3,CASSLIADTDTQYF,TGTGCCAGCAGCCTTATCGCCGACACAGATACGCAGTATTTT
TRBJ2-5,few,TRBD2,TRBV20-1,CSAGRGLAGKETQYF,TGCAGTGCCGGGAGGGGACTAGCGGGGAAAGAGACCCAGTACTTC
TRBJ1-3,many,.,TRBV19,CASSIGTDGNTIYF,TGTGCCAGTAGTATAGGGACAGACGGAAACACCATATATTTT
TRBJ1-2,many,.,TRBV10-3,CAISDLPYGYTF,TGTGCCATCAGTGACTTGCCCTATGGCTACACCTTC